This TCR beta chain emerged from a study of blood T cells in healthy people across ages. This clonotype has a handful of counts. This CDR3 has 14 amino acids. The V gene end was trimmed by 3 bases and the J gene end by 7 bases; junction bases not matched to a gene: 7. Per germline, CDR1 SGDLS and CDR2 YYNGEE. Primers used in a second PCR of roughly 6 to 11 cycles were a sample-barcoded 5' primer and a J-beta primer mix. Each CDR3 protein gets one entry after TCRdb re-called the 5' RACE reads with MiXCR. This table holds some 1.4 million distinct CDR3 sequences, approximately 38% found once. The sequence derives from a woman between 18 and 30 years old in good health. The sequenced material came from blood. This chain links TRBV9 with TRBJ2-1; 7 bases match TRBD2. CDR3 bases: TGTGCCAGCAGCGGCCAGTTGGGGGGGAATGAGCAGTTCTTC. Translated, it gives CASSGQLGGNEQFF.